The 5 T cell receptor beta chains below come from one sample, sequenced in a study of T cells expressing NK-cell markers. TCRdb reprocessed the 5' RACE reads and stores each CDR3 protein as one record, lacking DNA. The sample holds hundreds of thousands of distinct CDR3 sequences. The specimen was blood T cells: a sorted CD56 or NKG2C T cell subset, CD4+ or CD8+ T cells, or bulk PBMC T cells (not recorded which). Source of these receptors: a man between 18 and 29 years old in good health.

This chain joins TRBV11-3 and TRBJ2-5; TCRdb gives TRBD1 as the D gene, but with no DNA this cannot be confirmed. CDR1 is SGHNT, CDR2 YENEEA, per germline. This CDR3 comprises 15 residues. CDR3 region: CASSLNPAPGETQYF. The full variable domain, rest sourced from reference TRBV11-3 and TRBJ2-5, is EAGVVQSPRYKIIEKKQPVAFWCNPISGHNTLYWYLQNLGQGPELLIRYENEEAVDDSQLPKDRFSAERLKGVDSTLKIQPAELGDSAVYLCASSLNPAPGETQYFGPGTRLLVL.

This sequence joins TRBV24-1 and TRBJ2-1; the D gene TCRdb calls, TRBD1, cannot be checked with no DNA. The CDR3 runs to 13 residues. CDR1 and CDR2 from the germline V gene are KGHDR and SFDVKD. The CDR3 loop reads CATSVSGRNEQFF.

CDR3 region: CASSPTGTGGRITEAFF. The V gene is TRBV5-1, the J gene TRBJ1-1; the D gene TCRdb calls, TRBD1, cannot be checked with no DNA. The germline CDR1 and CDR2 sequences are SGHRS and YFSETQ. This CDR3 is 17 amino acids long. Complete variable domain (other parts from reference TRBV5-1 and TRBJ1-1): KAGVTQTPRYLIKTRGQQVTLSCSPISGHRSVSWYQQTPGQGLQFLFEYFSETQRNKGNFPGRFSGRQFSNSRSEMNVSTLELGDSALYLCASSPTGTGGRITEAFFGQGTRLTVV.

V and J are TRBV7-8 and TRBJ2-1; the TCRdb D gene call, TRBD1, has no DNA to confirm it. The germline CDR1 and CDR2 sequences are SGHVS and FQNEAQ. This CDR3 is built from 14 residues. CDR3 residues: CASSFRDPNNEQFF.

V gene TRBV2 combines with J gene TRBJ2-1; as DNA is missing, the TRBD2 call by TCRdb cannot be tested. Per germline, CDR1 SNHLY and CDR2 FYNNEI. The CDR3 spans 12 residues. CDR3 residues: CASSVSAGWQFF.